Below are 19 T cell receptor beta chains sequenced from a single sample in a study of blood T cell repertoires in COVID-19. This table comes from immunoSEQ multiplex PCR, and its TCRdb copy is limited to in-frame clones, with some not included. The profile shows fewer than 250,000 clones, about 91% of them singletons. Material: peripheral blood. These receptors were taken from a man aged 30-40 years with acute or convalescent COVID-19.

The gene calls are TRBV5-8 and TRBJ2-4; 9 positions agree with TRBD1. Trimming cost V 3 bases and J 8 bases; bases outside gene matches: 12. CDR3 length equals 16 residues. Germline-derived CDR1 and CDR2 are SGHTS and YDEGEE. The CDR3: CASSYPTWGQGDIQYF. The DNA of the CDR3 is TGTGCCAGCAGCTATCCTACCTGGGGACAGGGTGACATTCAGTACTTC.

This clone was observed a few times. The genes are TRBV28 and TRBJ1-5, with D hard to call. Germline CDR1 MDHEN, CDR2 SYDVKM. The CDR3 loop spans 15 amino acids. Trimming shortened V by 5 bases and J by 5 bases, and 16 bases separated the two germline ends. The CDR3 loop reads CASSTSGSGHQPQHF. The CDR3 coding sequence is TGTGCCAGCAGTACATCGGGGTCGGGCCATCAGCCCCAGCATTTT.

The chain couples TRBV28 to TRBJ1-5; no firm D call. CDR3 length: 13 amino acids. Trimming pared 6 bases from V and 3 bases from J, leaving 9 bases between. Germline values: CDR1 MDHEN, CDR2 SYDVKM. For the CDR3, the DNA is TGTGCCAGCAGGGAGGGCGCCAATCAGCCCCAGCATTTT. Translating gives CASREGANQPQHF.

The chain joins TRBV5-1 to TRBJ2-3, with 8 bases that match TRBD2. Looked up from germline, CDR1 is SGHRS and CDR2 is YFSETQ. The J segment lost 6 bases and the V segment lost 0 bases, leaving 9 bases of the junction unmatched. CDR3 length equals 16 residues. As DNA, the CDR3 is TGCGCCAGCAGCTTGGTCCCTAGCGGGCCGACGGATACGCAGTATTTT. Translated: CASSLVPSGPTDTQYF.

This chain links TRBV7-9 with TRBJ2-3; 10 bases align to TRBD2. This CDR3 is built from 19 residues. The trim removed 6 bases at V and 0 bases at J, leaving 15 bases unmatched. CDR1 is SEHNR and CDR2 is FQNEAQ in the germline V gene (reference sequence). The CDR3: CASRGTGLAGATSTDTQYF. Here the CDR3 DNA reads TGTGCCAGCAGGGGAACAGGGCTAGCGGGGGCCACTAGCACAGATACGCAGTATTTT.

The rearrangement uses TRBV3-1 (or the pseudogene TRBV3-2) and TRBJ1-6; 7 nucleotides match TRBD1. With 9 bases clipped from V and 6 bases from J, the junction kept 8 bases outside the gene matches. There are 14 residues in the CDR3. The germline gives CDR1 LGHDT, CDR2 YNNKEL (reference sequence). The CDR3 sequence: CASDRGQINSPLHF. CDR3 nucleotide sequence: TGTGCCAGTGACCGGGGACAGATTAATTCACCCCTCCACTTT.

The chain links TRBV5-1 to TRBJ1-1; 7 bases are shared with TRBD1. J gave up 0 bases and V 3 bases, and 11 bases lay outside the gene matches. This CDR3 has 17 amino acids. CDR1 is SGHRS and CDR2 is YFSETQ in the germline V gene. CDR3 loop: CASSSPTGALLNTEAFF. The DNA for the CDR3 is TGCGCCAGCAGCTCTCCTACAGGGGCGCTTTTGAACACTGAAGCTTTCTTT.

This clone was counted a few times. The V call is TRBV28, the J call TRBJ1-5; D is uncertain. V lost 5 bases to trimming and J lost 3 bases, with 11 bases between them. The germline V gene has CDR1 MDHEN and CDR2 SYDVKM. The CDR3 has 14 amino acids. The CDR3 sequence: CASSGAGNNQPQHF. Written as DNA, the CDR3 is TGTGCCAGCAGTGGAGCTGGTAACAATCAGCCCCAGCATTTT.

CDR3 residues: CASSLGDYYGYTF. In DNA form, the CDR3 reads TGTGCCAGCAGTCTAGGGGATTACTATGGCTACACCTTC. V usage is TRBV27 and J usage is TRBJ1-2; a weak D match, TRBD1 (5 bases). This CDR3 is 13 amino acids long. Trimming stripped 5 bases from V and 3 bases from J, with 10 bases between. In germline, CDR1 is MNHEY, CDR2 SMNVEV (reference sequence).

This clone was observed a single time. The chain recombines TRBV30 with TRBJ2-2; 8 bases are a match to TRBD1. V lost 0 bases to trimming and J lost 6 bases; unmatched junction nucleotides: 12. In germline, CDR1 is GTSNPN, CDR2 SVGIG (reference sequence). The CDR3 consists of 17 residues. CDR3 sequence: CAWSVRVTGVGAGELFF. CDR3 nucleotides: TGTGCCTGGAGTGTAAGAGTGACAGGGGTAGGGGCCGGGGAGCTGTTTTTT.

The chain links TRBV10-1 to TRBJ1-1; no firm D call. Germline lookup yields CDR1 WNHNN and CDR2 SYGVQD (reference sequence). V was cut by 6 bases and J by 5 bases, with 13 bases left in between. This CDR3 is 13 amino acids long. CDR3 sequence: CASRAPGVTEAFF. CDR3 bases: TGCGCCAGCAGGGCCCCCGGGGTAACTGAAGCTTTCTTT.

A few counts support this clone. The same CDR3 arises from other DNA sequences in this sample as well. The rearrangement links TRBV28 to TRBJ2-7, with D possibly matching TRBD2 (6 bases). V lost 2 bases and J lost 1, with 6 bases in between. CDR1 is MDHEN and CDR2 is SYDVKM in the germline V gene. The CDR3 runs 13 residues. CDR3 sequence (DNA): TGTGCCAGCAGTTTAGGGGGGTCCTACGAGCAGTACTTC. It is translated as CASSLGGSYEQYF.

The chain employs TRBV3-1 (or the pseudogene TRBV3-2) and TRBJ1-1; no definite D call. CDR1 and CDR2 (germline): LGHDT, YNNKEL (reference sequence). The CDR3 covers 14 residues. The germline V and J ends were trimmed by 2 bases and 3 bases, with 10 bases remaining between them. The CDR3 DNA reads as TGTGCCAGCAGCCAAAGACACGGGGACACTGAAGCTTTCTTT. This encodes CASSQRHGDTEAFF.

V and J are TRBV28 and TRBJ2-4, with 7 bases fitting TRBD1. This CDR3 contains 14 residues. The V segment lost 6 bases and the J segment 6 bases; nucleotides outside the gene matches: 8. Germline V gene data show CDR1 as MDHEN and CDR2 as SYDVKM. As DNA, the CDR3 is TGTGCCAGCAGAGACACCGGGACAGTAAACATTCAGTACTTC. This codes for CASRDTGTVNIQYF.

The chain links TRBV19 to TRBJ1-5, with TRBD1 identical over 9 bases. From germline, CDR1 is LNHDA and CDR2 SQIVND (reference sequence). The CDR3 is 15 residues long. V shed 10 bases, J shed 4 bases, and the junction held 11 bases outside the gene matches. This CDR3 reads CATSTRQGGNQPQHF. In DNA form, the CDR3 reads TGTGCCACTTCTACAAGACAGGGGGGAAATCAGCCCCAGCATTTT. The variable domain in full, with the rest retrieved from reference TRBV19 and TRBJ1-5, is DGGITQSPKYLFRKEGQNVTLSCEQNLNHDAMYWYRQDPGQGLRLIYYSQIVNDFQKGDIAEGYSVSREKKESFPLTVTSAQKNPTAFYLCATSTRQGGNQPQHFGDGTRLSIL.

V usage is TRBV28 and J usage is TRBJ2-7, with 9 bases lining up with TRBD1. Per the germline V gene, CDR1 is MDHEN and CDR2 is SYDVKM. With 1 base clipped from V and 4 bases from J, the junction kept 8 bases outside the gene matches. The CDR3 spans 16 residues. This CDR3 reads CASSLSGQGLQYEQYF. CDR3 nucleotide sequence: TGTGCCAGCAGTTTATCAGGACAGGGGTTGCAGTACGAGCAGTACTTC.

The chain has TRBV7-9 and TRBJ2-3, with TRBD2 as a possible D gene (7 bases). Germline V CDR1 and CDR2: SEHNR, FQNEAQ (reference sequence). CDR3 length: 18 amino acids. With 0 bases removed from V and 3 bases from J, the gap between germline ends came to 19 bases. This chain's CDR3 is CASSLAQLGGQRTDTQYF. In DNA, the CDR3 is TGTGCCAGCAGCTTAGCGCAACTGGGGGGGCAAAGAACAGATACGCAGTATTTT.

This chain links TRBV7-2 with TRBJ1-4, with D hard to call. V dropped 2 bases and J dropped 5 bases, with 9 bases sitting between them. Per the germline V gene, CDR1 is SGHTA and CDR2 is FQGNSA. The CDR3 runs 14 residues. The CDR3 loop reads CASSLTLSNEKLFF. The CDR3 DNA follows: TGTGCCAGCAGCTTAACCCTATCAAATGAAAAACTGTTTTTT.

This clone was seen once. The genes are TRBV5-1 and TRBJ1-6; 7 bases agree with TRBD1. This CDR3 comprises 15 residues. Germline trimming cut 2 bases from V and 9 bases from J; bases unmatched to any gene: 8. Germline values: CDR1 SGHRS, CDR2 YFSETQ. The CDR3 DNA is TGCGCCAGCAGCTTTTTACAGGGGACCCTTTCACCCCTCCACTTT. Amino acids: CASSFLQGTLSPLHF.